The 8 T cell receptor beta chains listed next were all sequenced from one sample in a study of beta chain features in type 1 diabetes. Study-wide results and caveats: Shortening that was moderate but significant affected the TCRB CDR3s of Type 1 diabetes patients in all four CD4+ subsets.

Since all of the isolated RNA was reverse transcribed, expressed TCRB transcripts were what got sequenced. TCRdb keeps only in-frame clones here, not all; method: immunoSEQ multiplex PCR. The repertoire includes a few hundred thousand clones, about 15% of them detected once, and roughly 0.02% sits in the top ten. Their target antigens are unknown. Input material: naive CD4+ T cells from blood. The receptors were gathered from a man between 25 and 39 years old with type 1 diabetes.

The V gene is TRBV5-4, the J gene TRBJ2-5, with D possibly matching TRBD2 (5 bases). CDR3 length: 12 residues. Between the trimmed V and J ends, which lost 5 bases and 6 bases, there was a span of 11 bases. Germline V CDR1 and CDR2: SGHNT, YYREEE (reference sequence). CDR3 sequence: CASRAVGKTQYF. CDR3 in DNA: TGTGCCAGCAGAGCCGTCGGGAAGACCCAGTACTTC. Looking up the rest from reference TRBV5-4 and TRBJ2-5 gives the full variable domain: ETGVTQSPTHLIKTRGQQVTLRCSSQSGHNTVSWYQQALGQGPQFIFQYYREEENGRGNFPPRFSGLQFPNYSSELNVNALELDDSALYLCASRAVGKTQYFGPGTRLLVL.

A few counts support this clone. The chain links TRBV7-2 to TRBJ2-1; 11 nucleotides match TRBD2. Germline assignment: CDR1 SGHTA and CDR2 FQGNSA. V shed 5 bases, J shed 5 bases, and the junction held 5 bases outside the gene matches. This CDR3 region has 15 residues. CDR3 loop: CASSGSGRAHNEQFF. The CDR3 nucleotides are TGTGCCAGCAGCGGTAGCGGGAGGGCCCACAATGAGCAGTTCTTC.

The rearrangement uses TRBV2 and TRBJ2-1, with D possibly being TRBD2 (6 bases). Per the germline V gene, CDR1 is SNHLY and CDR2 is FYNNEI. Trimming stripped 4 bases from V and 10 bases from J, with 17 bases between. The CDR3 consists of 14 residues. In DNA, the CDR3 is TGTGCCAGCAGTGCGCGGGATTGGCTTGGAGAGCAGTTCTTC. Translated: CASSARDWLGEQFF.

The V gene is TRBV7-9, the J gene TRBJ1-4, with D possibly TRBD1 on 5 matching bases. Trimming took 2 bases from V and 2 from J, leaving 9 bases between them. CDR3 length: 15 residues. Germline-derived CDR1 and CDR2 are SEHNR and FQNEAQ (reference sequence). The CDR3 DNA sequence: TGTGCCAGCAGCTTAAAGGGGCCGACTAATGAAAAACTGTTTTTT. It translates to CASSLKGPTNEKLFF. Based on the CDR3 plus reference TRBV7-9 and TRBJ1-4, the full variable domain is DTGVSQNPRHKITKRGQNVTFRCDPISEHNRLYWYRQTLGQGPEFLTYFQNEAQLEKSRLLSDRFSAERPKGSFSTLEIQRTEQGDSAMYLCASSLKGPTNEKLFFGSGTQLSVL.

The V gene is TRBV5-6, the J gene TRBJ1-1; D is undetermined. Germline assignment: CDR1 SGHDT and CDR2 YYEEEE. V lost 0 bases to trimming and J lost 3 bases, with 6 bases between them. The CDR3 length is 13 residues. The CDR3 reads CASSLERDTEAFF. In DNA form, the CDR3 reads TGTGCCAGCAGCTTGGAGCGGGACACTGAAGCTTTCTTT. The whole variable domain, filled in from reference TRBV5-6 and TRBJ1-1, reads DAGVTQSPTHLIKTRGQQVTLRCSPKSGHDTVSWYQQALGQGPQFIFQYYEEEERQRGNFPDRFSGHQFPNYSSELNVNALLLGDSALYLCASSLERDTEAFFGQGTRLTVV.

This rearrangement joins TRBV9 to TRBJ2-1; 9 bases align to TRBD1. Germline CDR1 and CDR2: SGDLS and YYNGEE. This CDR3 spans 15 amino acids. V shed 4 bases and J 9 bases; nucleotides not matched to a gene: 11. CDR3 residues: CASSPQGGQGGEQFF. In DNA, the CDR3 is TGTGCCAGCAGCCCTCAAGGGGGACAGGGCGGTGAGCAGTTCTTC. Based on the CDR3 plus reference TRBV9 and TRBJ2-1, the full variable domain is DSGVTQTPKHLITATGQRVTLRCSPRSGDLSVYWYQQSLDQGLQFLIQYYNGEERAKGNILERFSAQQFPDLHSELNLSSLELGDSALYFCASSPQGGQGGEQFFGPGTRLTVL.

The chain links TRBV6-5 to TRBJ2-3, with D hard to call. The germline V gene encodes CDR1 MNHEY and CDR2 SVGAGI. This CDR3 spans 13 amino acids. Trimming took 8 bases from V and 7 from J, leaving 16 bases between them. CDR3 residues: CASCPDSLNTQYF. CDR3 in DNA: TGTGCCAGCTGCCCAGATTCCCTTAATACGCAGTATTTT.

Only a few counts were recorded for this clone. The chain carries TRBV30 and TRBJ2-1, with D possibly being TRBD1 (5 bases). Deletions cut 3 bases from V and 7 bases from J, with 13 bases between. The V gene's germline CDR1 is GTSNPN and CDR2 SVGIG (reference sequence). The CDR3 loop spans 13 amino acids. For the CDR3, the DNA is TGTGCCTGGAGAGAGACAGACCTTAATGAGCAGTTCTTC. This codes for CAWRETDLNEQFF.